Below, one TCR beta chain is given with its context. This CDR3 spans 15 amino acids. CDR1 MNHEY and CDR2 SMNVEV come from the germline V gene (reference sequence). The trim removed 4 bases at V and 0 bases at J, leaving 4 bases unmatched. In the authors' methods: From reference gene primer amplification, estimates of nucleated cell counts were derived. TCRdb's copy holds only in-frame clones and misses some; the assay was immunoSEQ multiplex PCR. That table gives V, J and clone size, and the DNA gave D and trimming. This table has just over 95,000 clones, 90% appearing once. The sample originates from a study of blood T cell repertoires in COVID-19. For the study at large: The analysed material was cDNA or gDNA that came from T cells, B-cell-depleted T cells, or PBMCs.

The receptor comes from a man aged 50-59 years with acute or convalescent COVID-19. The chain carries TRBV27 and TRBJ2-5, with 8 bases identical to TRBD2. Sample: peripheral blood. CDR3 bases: TGTGCCAGCAGTTCCTCTAGCGGGCACCAAGAGACCCAGTACTTC. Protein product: CASSSSSGHQETQYF.